Detailed here is one T cell receptor (beta chain). This record comes from a study of blood T cell repertoires in COVID-19. Study as a whole: Material from acute and convalescent COVID-19 was sourced from the United States, Italy and Spain. PBMCs, B-cell-depleted T cells, or T cells provided the cDNA or gDNA that made up the material.

In the original workflow: Counts of nucleated cells, estimated from reference gene primer amplification, were obtained. This table comes from immunoSEQ multiplex PCR, and its TCRdb copy is limited to in-frame clones, with some not included. V and J calls and clone size follow that table, whereas D and trimming were derived from the DNA. The sample contains 80,000 to 95,000 clones, 88% of which appear only once. Germline loops: CDR1 SGDLS, CDR2 YYNGEE. After removal of 1 base from V and 8 bases from J, the junction contained 17 bases not matched to a gene. The CDR3 consists of 18 residues. This chain links TRBV9 with TRBJ2-3, with 9 bases that match TRBD1. Material: peripheral blood. The source is a man aged 65 to 85 with acute or convalescent COVID-19. CDR3 in DNA: TGTGCCAGCAGCGTAACAGACGCGAGGACAGGGGAAATTGCTACGCAGTATTTT. It is translated as CASSVTDARTGEIATQYF.